The sequence of this T cell receptor beta chain was determined in a study of PD-1 blockade in classical Hodgkin lymphoma. Findings of the study overall: Diminished baseline TCR diversity has been reported in newly diagnosed patients relative to healthy donors.

About this clone: Its antigen is unidentified.

Every single patient, without exception, relapsed after autologous stem cell transplantation, and brentuximab vedotin exposure varied. Here immunoSEQ multiplex PCR was the method, and the copy in TCRdb shows in-frame clones only, minus some. In the table there are approximately 60,000 clones, about 91% of which are singletons. The sample was peripheral blood mononuclear cells (PBMCs), taken at baseline. The sequence came from a human donor with classical Hodgkin lymphoma.

The CDR3, as DNA: TGTGCCAGCAGCCCATTCGAGCACCAGACTAGCGGGGTCGTCTCTGAGCAGTTCTTC. It encodes CASSPFEHQTSGVVSEQFF. This chain links TRBV7-9 with TRBJ2-1; TRBD2 matches at 11 bases. The CDR3 covers 19 residues. Germline trimming cut 5 bases from V and 9 bases from J; bases unmatched to any gene: 21. Germline CDR1 and CDR2: SEHNR and FQNEAQ (reference sequence).